This T cell receptor beta chain emerged from a study of T cell responses to AZD1222 COVID-19 vaccine. Study in general: Second doses were pooled across both intervals (about 4 or about 12 weeks). Overall study results and limits: The sample set comprised mostly white British donors with more females, and clonal diversity was possibly underestimated. No day 14 peak samples; only post-peak repertoires were characterized.

The CDR3 sequence is 16 residues long. CDR1 is LNHDA, CDR2 SQIVND, per germline (reference sequence). Losses at the gene ends were 5 bases for V and 2 bases for J; bases not matched to a gene: 10. Details on this clone: Its target is not known.

TCRdb's copy holds only in-frame clones and misses some; the assay was immunoSEQ multiplex PCR. This table holds some 100,000 clones, approximately 88% found once. The origin of this receptor is an adult in good health. The sequenced sample was peripheral blood, obtained on day 0 of AZD1222 vaccination. This chain connects TRBV19 to TRBJ2-5; TRBD2 aligns across 8 bases. The CDR3 here is CASSRASGSLQETQYF. DNA for the CDR3: TGTGCCAGTAGTCGGGCGAGCGGGAGTTTGCAAGAGACCCAGTACTTC.